This TCR beta chain was found in a study of identical twins. It was template switching that added a universal primer site, and there were unique molecular identifiers on the cDNA. TCRdb fed the 5' RACE reads into MiXCR, producing one record per CDR3 protein. The data contain 450,000 to 500,000 distinct CDR3 sequences, roughly an eighth of them seen just once; the ten biggest clones take up about 0.97%. Findings of the study overall: Cord blood beta clonotypes present at high abundance carried fewer insertions; no such pattern appeared in memory repertoires. For out-of-frame alpha sequences shared by twins, low generation probability was in excess.

This clonotype has at least ten counts. The antigen remains unidentified. These data are also associated with another study on yellow fever vaccine responses in identical twins.

The origin of this receptor is a woman aged 18 to 35 in good health. Material: CD4+ T cells sorted from blood.

The CDR3 DNA sequence: TGTGCCAGCAGCGGACGGACTAGCAGTGAGCAGTTCTTC. This gives the protein CASSGRTSSEQFF. The rearrangement links TRBV7-9 to TRBJ2-1, with 8 bases identical to TRBD2. The junction had 6 bases not matched to a gene; V was cut back by 5 bases and J by 9 bases. CDR1 is SEHNR and CDR2 is FQNEAQ in the germline V gene (reference sequence). The CDR3 is 13 amino acids. The full variable domain, its missing parts supplied by reference TRBV7-9 and TRBJ2-1, is DTGVSQNPRHKITKRGQNVTFRCDPISEHNRLYWYRQTLGQGPEFLTYFQNEAQLEKSRLLSDRFSAERPKGSFSTLEIQRTEQGDSAMYLCASSGRTSSEQFFGPGTRLTVL.